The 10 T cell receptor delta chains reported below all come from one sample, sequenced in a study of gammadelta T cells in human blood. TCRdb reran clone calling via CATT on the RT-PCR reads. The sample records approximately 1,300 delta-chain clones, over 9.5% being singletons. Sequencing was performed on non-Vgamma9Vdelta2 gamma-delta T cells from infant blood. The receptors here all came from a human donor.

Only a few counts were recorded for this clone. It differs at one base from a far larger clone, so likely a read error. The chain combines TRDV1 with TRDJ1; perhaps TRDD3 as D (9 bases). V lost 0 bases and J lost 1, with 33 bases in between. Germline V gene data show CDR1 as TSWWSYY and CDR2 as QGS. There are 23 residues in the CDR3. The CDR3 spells CALGELSLPIWGISQRGTDKLIF. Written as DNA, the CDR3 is TGTGCTCTTGGGGAACTCAGCCTTCCTATTTGGGGGATATCCCAAAGGGGCACCGATAAACTCATCTTT.

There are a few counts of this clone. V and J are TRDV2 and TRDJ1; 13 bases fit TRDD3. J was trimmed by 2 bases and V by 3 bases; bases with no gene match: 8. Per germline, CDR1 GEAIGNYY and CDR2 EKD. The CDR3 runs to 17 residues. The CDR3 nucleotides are TGTGCCTGTGACTTACGTACTGGGGGATACGAGACCGATAAACTCATCTTT. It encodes CACDLRTGGYETDKLIF.

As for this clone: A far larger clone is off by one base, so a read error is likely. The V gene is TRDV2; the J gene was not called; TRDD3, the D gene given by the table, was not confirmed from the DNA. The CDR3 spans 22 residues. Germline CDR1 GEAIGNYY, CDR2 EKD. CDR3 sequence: CACDTGGGSQLLPSWDTRQIFF. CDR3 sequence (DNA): TGTGCCTGTGACACCGGCGGGGGATCCCAACTTTTGCCCTCCTGGGACACCCGACAGATATTTTTC.

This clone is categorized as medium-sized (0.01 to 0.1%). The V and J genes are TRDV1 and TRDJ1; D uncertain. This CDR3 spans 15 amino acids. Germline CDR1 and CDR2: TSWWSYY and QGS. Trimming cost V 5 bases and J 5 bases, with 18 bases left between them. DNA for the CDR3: TGTGCTCTTGGGACTACCCTGGCCACGCCTGATAAACTCATCTTT. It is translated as CALGTTLATPDKLIF.

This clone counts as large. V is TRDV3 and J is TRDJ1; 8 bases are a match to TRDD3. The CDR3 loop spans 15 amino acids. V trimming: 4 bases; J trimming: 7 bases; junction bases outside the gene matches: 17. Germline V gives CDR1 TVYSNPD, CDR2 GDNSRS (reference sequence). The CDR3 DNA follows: TGTGCCTCCCGCACTTACTGGGATACGCGTGTTAAACTCATCTTT. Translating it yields CASRTYWDTRVKLIF.

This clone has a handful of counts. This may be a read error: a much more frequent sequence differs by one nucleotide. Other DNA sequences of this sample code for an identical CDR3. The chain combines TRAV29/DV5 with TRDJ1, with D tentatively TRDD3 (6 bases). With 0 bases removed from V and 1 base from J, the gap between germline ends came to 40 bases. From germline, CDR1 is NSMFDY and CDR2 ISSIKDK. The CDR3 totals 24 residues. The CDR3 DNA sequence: TGTGCAGCAAGCGCGCTGGGTACCTACTCAAAAGTACTGGGTGACCGACTCAGCACCGATAAACTCATCTTT. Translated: CAASALGTYSKVLGDRLSTDKLIF.

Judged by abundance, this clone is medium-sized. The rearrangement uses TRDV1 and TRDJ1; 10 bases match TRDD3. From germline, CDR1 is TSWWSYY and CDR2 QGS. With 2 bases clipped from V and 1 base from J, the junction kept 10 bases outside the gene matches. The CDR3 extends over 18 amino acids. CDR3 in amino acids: CALGESPTLGDSTDKLIF. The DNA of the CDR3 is TGTGCTCTTGGGGAAAGTCCTACGCTGGGGGATAGCACCGATAAACTCATCTTT.

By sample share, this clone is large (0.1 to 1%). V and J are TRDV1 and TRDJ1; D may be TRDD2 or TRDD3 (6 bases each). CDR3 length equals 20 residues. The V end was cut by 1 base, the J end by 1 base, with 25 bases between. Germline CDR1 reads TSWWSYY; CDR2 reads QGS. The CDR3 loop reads CALGERFLLRKNWATDKLIF. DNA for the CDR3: TGTGCTCTTGGGGAACGGTTTCTCCTACGTAAGAACTGGGCCACCGATAAACTCATCTTT.

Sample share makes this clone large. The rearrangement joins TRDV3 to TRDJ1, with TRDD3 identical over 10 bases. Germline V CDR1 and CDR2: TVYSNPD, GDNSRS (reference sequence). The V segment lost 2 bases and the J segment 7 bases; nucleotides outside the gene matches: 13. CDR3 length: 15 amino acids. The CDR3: CAFFAIRTGGFKLIF. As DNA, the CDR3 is TGTGCCTTTTTCGCAATCCGGACTGGGGGATTTAAACTCATCTTT.

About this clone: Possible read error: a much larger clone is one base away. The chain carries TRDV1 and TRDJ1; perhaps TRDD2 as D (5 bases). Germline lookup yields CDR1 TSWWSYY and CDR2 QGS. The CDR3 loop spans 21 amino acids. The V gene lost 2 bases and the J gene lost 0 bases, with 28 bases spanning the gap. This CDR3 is CALGEGGPMTRGPPYTDKLIF. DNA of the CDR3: TGTGCTCTTGGGGAAGGAGGTCCTATGACCCGAGGACCGCCTTACACCGATAAACTCATCTTT.